Sequencing of this TCR beta chain was carried out in a study of siplizumab effects on memory and regulatory T cells. As to this clone: The antigen is unknown.

Study-wide results and limits: The authors could not assign a naive or memory phenotype to roughly 75-97% of proliferating CD4+ or CD8+ clones. Memory cells seemed less diverse than naive T cells, which seemed major alloresponse contributors.

Assay used: immunoSEQ multiplex PCR; TCRdb lists only in-frame clones, some missing. The top ten clones hold 1.5% to 2% of a sample with about 120,000 clones, around 94% of them seen once. The TCR originated in a human donor in good health. Sequencing was performed on non-Treg CD4+ T cells sorted from blood.

The CDR3 DNA reads TGCGCCAGCAGCTCGATTGGGATGGGGGAGACCCAGTACTTC. Its translation: CASSSIGMGETQYF. The genes are TRBV5-1 and TRBJ2-5; D gene unclear. The CDR3 covers 14 residues. Germline CDR1 is SGHRS and CDR2 is YFSETQ. The ends were cut back, 3 bases at V and 5 bases at J, with 14 bases in the middle.